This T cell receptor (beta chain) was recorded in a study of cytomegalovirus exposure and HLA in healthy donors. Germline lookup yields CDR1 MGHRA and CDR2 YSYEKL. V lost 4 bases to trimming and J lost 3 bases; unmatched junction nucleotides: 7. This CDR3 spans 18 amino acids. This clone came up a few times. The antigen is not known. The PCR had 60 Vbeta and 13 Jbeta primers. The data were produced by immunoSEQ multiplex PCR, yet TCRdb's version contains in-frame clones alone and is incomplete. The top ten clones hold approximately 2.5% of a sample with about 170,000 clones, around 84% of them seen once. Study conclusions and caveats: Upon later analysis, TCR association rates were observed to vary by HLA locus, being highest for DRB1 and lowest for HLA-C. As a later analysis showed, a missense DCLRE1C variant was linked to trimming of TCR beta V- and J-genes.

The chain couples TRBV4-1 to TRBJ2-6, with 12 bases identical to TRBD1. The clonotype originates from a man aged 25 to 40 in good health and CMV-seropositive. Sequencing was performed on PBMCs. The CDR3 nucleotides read TGCGCCAGCAGCCCCCCGGGACAGGGGGCGCGTGGGGCCAACGTCCTGACTTTC. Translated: CASSPPGQGARGANVLTF.